The 27 T cell receptor beta chains in this list originate from one sample, sequenced in a study of tumor-infiltrating lymphocytes in primary liver carcinoma. From about 20-30 mg of unsorted bulk tissue, DNA and RNA were co-extracted together. TCR beta cDNA came from about 0.45 ug total RNA, primed with a constant-region primer. It was through three nested multiplex PCR rounds of slightly modified ARM-PCR that TCR beta libraries arose. Researchers ran the first two PCR rounds for roughly 11 cycles each with TRBV1-TRBV30 forward primers and a C-beta reverse primer. MiXCR was run by TCRdb on the multiplex PCR reads, yielding one entry per CDR3 protein. The sample has some 94,000 distinct CDR3 sequences, around 63% seen once. Sequenced: liver tumor tissue from sampling region 5. Subset described: tumor region T5, tumor centre. The receptor source for this set is a woman in her sixties with primary liver carcinoma and hepatitis B virus infection.

For this clonotype: A junction end diverges from the germline sequence, so it may reflect a read error. The J gene is TRBJ2-5, the V gene TRBV11-2; TRBD2 is a possible D gene (6 bases). The CDR3 length is 15 residues. Germline CDR1 is SGHAT and CDR2 is FQNNGV. The CDR3 loop is CVSGLRLVRQETQYF. The CDR3, as DNA: TGTGTCAGCGGCTTACGACTAGTACGGCAAGAGACCCAGTACTTC.

This clonotype was seen many times. The V and J genes are TRBV12-3 or TRBV12-4 and TRBJ2-7; 12 positions match TRBD2. Losses at the gene ends were 5 bases for V and 4 bases for J; bases not matched to a gene: 6. The CDR3 spans 15 residues. The chain's CDR3 is CASSNGLAGLYEQYF. The CDR3 nucleotides read TGTGCCAGCAGTAATGGACTAGCGGGATTGTACGAGCAGTACTTC.

CDR3 DNA: TGTGCCAGCAGCATAGGGGGACTAACGTACATGTCAGATACGCAGCATTTT. Its protein product is CASSIGGLTYMSDTQHF. The chain combines TRBV11-2 with TRBJ2-3, with a tentative D call TRBD1 (6 bases). The end of the DNA is better explained by TRBJ1-5, so the J call may be wrong. The CDR3 is made up of 17 amino acids. Germline-derived CDR1 and CDR2 are SGHAT and FQNNGV.

In its sample, this clonotype was seen many times. The chain is built from TRBV5-1 and TRBJ1-6, with a tentative D call TRBD1 (6 bases). Per the germline V gene, CDR1 is SGHRS and CDR2 is YFSETQ. Trimming removed 0 bases at V and 10 bases at J, with 11 bases between. This CDR3 has 14 amino acids. The CDR3 sequence: CASSLADRLSPLHF. The CDR3 DNA reads TGCGCCAGCAGCTTGGCCGACAGGTTGTCACCCCTCCACTTT. The full variable domain, rest sourced from reference TRBV5-1 and TRBJ1-6, is KAGVTQTPRYLIKTRGQQVTLSCSPISGHRSVSWYQQTPGQGLQFLFEYFSETQRNKGNFPGRFSGRQFSNSRSEMNVSTLELGDSALYLCASSLADRLSPLHFGNGTRLTVT.

This clonotype has ten or more counts. The V and J genes are TRBV29-1 and TRBJ2-3; D ambiguous. Trimming stripped 3 bases from V and 4 bases from J, with 8 bases between. Germline lookup yields CDR1 SQVTM and CDR2 ANQGSEA. The CDR3 consists of 12 residues. CDR3 residues: CSVDGEADTQYF. The DNA for the CDR3 is TGCAGCGTTGACGGTGAAGCAGATACGCAGTATTTT.

About this clonotype: It may be a read error: a sequence one base away is much more abundant. The V call is TRBV12-3 or TRBV12-4, the J call TRBJ2-2, with D possibly called TRBD1 or TRBD2 (5 bases each). Trimming shortened V by 7 bases and J by 3 bases, and 12 bases separated the two germline ends. The CDR3 runs 14 residues. The CDR3 loop reads CASILMGHTGELFF. The DNA for the CDR3 is TGTGCCAGCATTTTGATGGGACACACCGGGGAGCTGTTTTTT.

Worth noting for this clonotype: Being one base from a much bigger clone, this may be a read error. The chain combines TRBV9 with TRBJ2-1; maybe TRBD2 (6 bases). Trimming removed 2 bases at V and 6 bases at J, with 15 bases between. The germline V gene has CDR1 SGDLS and CDR2 YYNGEE. There are 15 residues in the CDR3. As DNA, the CDR3 is TGTGCCAGCAGCGTGACTAGTGAGGCTGGCAATGAGCAGTTCTTC. This gives the protein CASSVTSEAGNEQFF.

To note about this clonotype: A clone one base away is much larger, so this may be a read error. This chain connects TRBV14 to TRBJ2-7; 7 nucleotides line up with TRBD1. The CDR3 sequence is 16 residues long. Germline V gives CDR1 SGHDN, CDR2 FVKESK. The V and J ends lost 4 bases and 6 bases, in that order; junction bases with no gene match: 15. CDR3 coding DNA: TGTGCCAGCAGCCCGAGACAGGGTATGTCGAGAAGCGAGCAGTACTTC. Translated: CASSPRQGMSRSEQYF.

With regard to this clonotype: One end of the junction does not line up with germline, which may come from a read error. The chain combines TRBV28 with TRBJ2-7; D not certain. The germline V gene encodes CDR1 MDHEN and CDR2 SYDVKM. This CDR3 has 15 residues. CDR3 loop: CASTGDSPSPYKQYF. Written as DNA, the CDR3 is TGTGCCAGCACCGGAGACTCGCCCTCCCCCTACAAGCAGTACTTC.

As to this clonotype: A much bigger clone sits one base away, suggesting this may be a read error. This CDR3 fails to terminate in the conserved phenylalanine or tryptophan, so it likely reflects a read error. This chain connects TRBV28 to TRBJ2-7, with 13 bases matching TRBD2. Germline CDR1 reads MDHEN; CDR2 reads SYDVKM. The CDR3 runs to 15 residues. With V trimmed by 5 bases and J by 9 bases, 10 bases remained unmatched. CDR3 loop: CASSPAGLAGVVQYI. The CDR3 region has the DNA TGTGCCAGCAGTCCCGCCGGACTAGCGGGAGTTGTGCAGTACATC.

The CDR3 region has the DNA TGTGCCAGTAGTATCTTGGGCGGGAGGGCGGATACGCAGTATTTT. Translation gives CASSILGGRADTQYF. The gene calls are TRBV19 and TRBJ2-3; 9 bases line up with TRBD2. Per the germline V gene, CDR1 is LNHDA and CDR2 is SQIVND (reference sequence). This CDR3 has 15 amino acids. Trimming removed 3 bases from V and 6 bases from J; junction bases left unmatched: 7.

For this clonotype: A single base separates this from a much larger clone, so it may be a read error. The chain carries TRBV6-1 and TRBJ2-3, with D possibly being TRBD2 (7 bases). This CDR3 is 15 amino acids long. The germline V and J ends were trimmed by 11 bases and 4 bases, with 22 bases remaining between them. CDR1 is MNHNS, CDR2 SASEGT, per germline. CDR3 DNA sequence: TGTGCCTGCCGGGGGGCCACAGCTAGCGCAGATACGCAGTATTTT. Protein sequence: CACRGATASADTQYF.

Note on this clonotype: Since the CDR3 does not end with the conserved phenylalanine or tryptophan, this likely comes from a read error. The V call is TRBV11-2, the J call TRBJ2-3; D might be TRBD1 (5 bases). V was clipped by 0 bases and J by 6 bases, with 10 bases between them. Germline V lookup: CDR1 SGHAT, CDR2 FQNNGV. The CDR3 covers 14 residues. The DNA of the CDR3 is TGTGCCAGCAGCTTAGACAGGGTGATTGATACGCAGTATCTT. It translates to CASSLDRVIDTQYL.

For this clonotype: This CDR3 fails to terminate in the conserved phenylalanine or tryptophan, so it likely reflects a read error. The CDR3 DNA follows: TGCAGCGTCCCCGGGACTAGCGGGACTAACACCGGGGAGCTGTTTTCT. Translating it yields CSVPGTSGTNTGELFS. This chain links TRBV29-1 with TRBJ2-2, with 13 bases fitting TRBD2. V gave up 6 bases and J gave up 2 bases; unmatched junction bases: 6. CDR1 is SQVTM, CDR2 ANQGSEA, per germline. The CDR3 loop spans 16 amino acids.

The chain has TRBV12-3 or TRBV12-4 and TRBJ2-1; TRBD2 agrees at 7 bases. This CDR3 spans 17 amino acids. Unmatched junction bases numbered 17, after V lost 3 bases and J lost 9 bases. The CDR3 nucleotides read TGTGCCAGCAGTTTTGGGACTATCGGGAAGGCCCACGGTGAGCAGTTCTTC. Its protein is CASSFGTIGKAHGEQFF.

This clonotype has at least ten counts. One junction end does not reproduce the germline sequence, and a read error may be involved. The V gene is TRBV11-2, the J gene TRBJ2-3; possibly TRBD2 for D (6 bases). In germline, CDR1 is SGHAT, CDR2 FQNNGV. This CDR3 region has 16 residues. CDR3 residues: CASIDGGRRDTGTQYF. CDR3 sequence (DNA): TGTGCCAGCATCGACGGTGGGCGGAGGGATACAGGTACGCAGTATTTT.

J is TRBJ1-1 and V is TRBV14; 8 bases are a match to TRBD1. With 1 base clipped from V and 1 base from J, the junction kept 11 bases outside the gene matches. This CDR3 has 18 residues. The germline V gene encodes CDR1 SGHDN and CDR2 FVKESK. CDR3 nucleotide sequence: TGTGCCAGCAGCCAAGGCCTCGGACGGGGGACAGGGAACACTGAAGCTTTCTTT. Residues: CASSQGLGRGTGNTEAFF.

A remark on this clonotype: This may come from a read error, since a much larger clone is one base off. Without the conserved terminal phenylalanine or tryptophan, this CDR3 likely stems from a read error. V usage is TRBV5-1 and J usage is TRBJ2-1, with D possibly being TRBD2 (6 bases). V shed 0 bases and J shed 8 bases, with 9 bases lying between them. CDR3 length: 13 residues. Germline assignment: CDR1 SGHRS and CDR2 YFSETQ. The chain's CDR3 is CASSLAGLYEQFL. The CDR3 nucleotides are TGCGCCAGCAGCTTGGCGGGACTTTATGAGCAGTTCTTA.

The chain's CDR3 is CASRSTLNTEAFF. The CDR3 DNA is TGTGCCAGCAGGTCTACTTTAAACACTGAAGCTTTCTTT. The chain carries TRBV18 and TRBJ1-1; D unresolved. CDR3 size: 13 residues. In germline, CDR1 is KGHSH, CDR2 LQKENI. V was trimmed by 8 bases and J by 2 bases, leaving 12 bases between them.

As for this clonotype: In this CDR3 the conserved last residue, phenylalanine or tryptophan, is missing, so a read error is likely. The rearrangement uses TRBV7-8 and TRBJ2-3, with TRBD2 identical over 10 bases. This CDR3 is built from 18 residues. From germline, CDR1 is SGHVS and CDR2 FQNEAQ. The CDR3 spells CASSPLAGGPYGRNTQYY. CDR3 DNA: TGTGCCAGCAGCCCTTTAGCGGGAGGCCCATACGGCAGGAATACACAGTATTAT.

Comment on this clonotype: Without the conserved terminal phenylalanine or tryptophan, this CDR3 likely stems from a read error. The chain carries TRBV11-2 and TRBJ2-5, with 7 bases that match TRBD1. CDR1 is SGHAT, CDR2 FQNNGV, per germline. The CDR3 is 13 amino acids. The CDR3 DNA sequence: TGTGTAAGCAGCATACAGGGGCTAGAGACCCAGTACATC. Amino acid sequence: CVSSIQGLETQYI.

Details on this clonotype: It may be a read error: a sequence one base away is much more abundant. CDR3: CTSSQDYGGTQYF. DNA of the CDR3: TGTACCAGCAGTCAAGACTATGGTGGGACCCAGTACTTC. V usage is TRBV6-6 and J usage is TRBJ2-5, with D possibly TRBD2 on 5 matching bases. The length of the CDR3 is 13 residues. Per the germline V gene, CDR1 is MNHNY and CDR2 is SVGAGI (reference sequence).

Concerning this clonotype itself: An end of the junction does not agree with germline; a read error may underlie this. The chain links TRBV11-2 to TRBJ2-7; the match to TRBD2 covers 11 bases. The germline V gene has CDR1 SGHAT and CDR2 FQNNGV. This CDR3 is 15 amino acids long. CDR3 sequence reads: CASSLEGSGGAEHYF. Written as DNA, the CDR3 is TGTGCCAGCAGCTTAGAGGGTAGCGGGGGGGCCGAGCATTACTTC.

On this clonotype: A junction end diverges from the germline sequence, so it may reflect a read error. J is TRBJ2-5 and V is TRBV12-3 or TRBV12-4; TRBD1 might be the D (6 bases). This CDR3 is 13 amino acids long. The CDR3 loop is CASSTGTFGTRYF. CDR3 nucleotides: TGTGCCAGCAGTACTGGGACATTCGGAACCCGGTACTTC.

This clonotype was counted a few times. The chain employs TRBV19 and TRBJ1-5; D is uncertain. The ends were cut back, 8 bases at V and 1 base at J, with 15 bases in the middle. Looked up from germline, CDR1 is LNHDA and CDR2 is SQIVND (reference sequence). The CDR3 is 15 residues long. The CDR3 loop reads CASSLKLGSNQPQHF. The CDR3 DNA is TGTGCCAGTTCTCTTAAGTTGGGGAGCAATCAGCCCCAGCATTTT.

The sample holds one count of this clonotype. No conserved phenylalanine or tryptophan is present at the end of the CDR3, so a read error is the likely explanation. This sequence joins TRBV11-2 and TRBJ1-2, with D possibly TRBD1 on 5 matching bases. The V end lost 0 bases, the J end lost 5 bases, and 13 bases lay between the germline ends. Germline-derived CDR1 and CDR2 are SGHAT and FQNNGV. CDR3 length: 15 residues. CDR3 amino acids: CASSLDPSGRYGYTL. The CDR3 DNA reads as TGTGCCAGCAGCTTAGATCCCTCAGGGAGGTATGGCTACACCTTG.

The chain uses TRBV9 and TRBJ2-1; D possibly matches TRBD1 or TRBD2 (5 bases each). CDR1 is SGDLS, CDR2 YYNGEE, per germline. Trimming stripped 0 bases from V and 7 bases from J, with 8 bases between. The CDR3 covers 13 residues. As DNA, the CDR3 is TGTGCCAGCAGCGTAGGTGGGGGAAATGAGCAGTTCTTC. It translates to CASSVGGGNEQFF.